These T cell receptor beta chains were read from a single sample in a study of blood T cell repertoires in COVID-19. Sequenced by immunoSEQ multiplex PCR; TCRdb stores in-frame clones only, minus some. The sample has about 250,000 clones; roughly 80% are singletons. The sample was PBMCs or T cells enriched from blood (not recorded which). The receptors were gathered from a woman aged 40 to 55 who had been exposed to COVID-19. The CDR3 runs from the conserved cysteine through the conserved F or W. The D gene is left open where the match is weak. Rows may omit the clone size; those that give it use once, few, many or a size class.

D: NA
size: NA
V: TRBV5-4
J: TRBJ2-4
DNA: TGTGCCAGCAGCCCGTCGTCGAGAGCCAAAAACATTCAGTACTTC
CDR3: CASSPSSRAKNIQYF

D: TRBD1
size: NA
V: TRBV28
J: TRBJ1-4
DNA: TGTGCCAGCAAACTCGGACAGGGTGGGGAAAAACTGTTTTTT
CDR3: CASKLGQGGEKLFF

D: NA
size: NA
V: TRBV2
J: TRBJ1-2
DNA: TGTGCCAGCAGTGCCGACAGGATAGGCTATGGCTACACCTTC
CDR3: CASSADRIGYGYTF

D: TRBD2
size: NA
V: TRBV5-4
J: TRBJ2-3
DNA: TGTGCCAGCAGGACCCTGGCAGCGGGGTCAGTAATGGCAGATACGCAGTATTTT
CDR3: CASRTLAAGSVMADTQYF

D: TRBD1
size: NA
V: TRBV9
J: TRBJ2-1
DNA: TGTGCCAGCAGCGTCGACAGGGGCAATGAGCAGTTCTTC
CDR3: CASSVDRGNEQFF

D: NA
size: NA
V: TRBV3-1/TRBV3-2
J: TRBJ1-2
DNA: TGTGCCAGCAGCCAAGATTGGGAGGCAGTAATCTATGGCTACACCTTC
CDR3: CASSQDWEAVIYGYTF

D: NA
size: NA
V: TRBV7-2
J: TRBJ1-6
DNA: TGTGCCAGCAGCTTAATTGGGGGCGTTAATTCACCCCTCCACTTT
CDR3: CASSLIGGVNSPLHF

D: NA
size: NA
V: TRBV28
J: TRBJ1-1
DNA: TGTGCCAGCACCATATCAGGGTCCCCCAACACTGAAGCTTTCTTT
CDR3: CASTISGSPNTEAFF

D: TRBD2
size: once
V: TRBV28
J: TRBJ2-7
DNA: TGTGCCAGCAGTCCCGAGAGACTAGCGGGGGTGCGCTACGAGCAGTACTTC
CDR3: CASSPERLAGVRYEQYF

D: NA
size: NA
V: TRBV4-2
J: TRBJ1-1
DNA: TGTGCCAGCAGCCAAGATTTCGGACATCCTGAAGCTTTCTTT
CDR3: CASSQDFGHPEAFF

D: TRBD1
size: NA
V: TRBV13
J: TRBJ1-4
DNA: TGTGCCAGCAGCGCCCGGGGACAGGGCGGGGAAAAACTGTTTTTT
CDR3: CASSARGQGGEKLFF

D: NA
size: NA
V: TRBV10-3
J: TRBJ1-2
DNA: TGTGCCATCACACAGGGTTCCCACTATGGCTACACCTTC
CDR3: CAITQGSHYGYTF

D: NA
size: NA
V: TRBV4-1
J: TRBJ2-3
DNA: TGCGCCAGCAGCCACCTCCGGGGTACGCAGTATTTT
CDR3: CASSHLRGTQYF

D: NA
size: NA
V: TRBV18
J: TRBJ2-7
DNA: TGTGCCAGCTCACCACCGGCCAGGGCGGTGGGTGACGAGCAGTACTTC
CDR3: CASSPPARAVGDEQYF

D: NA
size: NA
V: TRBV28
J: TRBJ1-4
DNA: TGTGCCAGCAGTTTGCTCGGACAGAATGAAAAACTGTTTTTT
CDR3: CASSLLGQNEKLFF

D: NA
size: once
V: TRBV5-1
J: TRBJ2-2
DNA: TGCGCCAGCAGCTTGGCGGCAGGGGCGGGCACCGGGGAGCTGTTTTTT
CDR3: CASSLAAGAGTGELFF

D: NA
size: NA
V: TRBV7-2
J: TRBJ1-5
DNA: TGTGCCAGCAGCCGAACGGGGAATCAGCCCCAGCATTTT
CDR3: CASSRTGNQPQHF

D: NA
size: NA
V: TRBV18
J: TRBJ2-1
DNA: TGTGCTAGCTCACCATATGACACAGGGTTGGGGAGCTCCTACAATGAGCAGTTCTTC
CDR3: CASSPYDTGLGSSYNEQFF

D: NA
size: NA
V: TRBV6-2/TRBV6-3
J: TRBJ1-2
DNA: TGTGCCAGCAGCGCGGGGACGCTCTATGGCTACACCTTC
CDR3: CASSAGTLYGYTF

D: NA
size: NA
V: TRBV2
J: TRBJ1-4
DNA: TGTGCCAGCAGTGCTGAGGCAGCTGCAACTAATGAAAAACTGTTTTTT
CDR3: CASSAEAAATNEKLFF

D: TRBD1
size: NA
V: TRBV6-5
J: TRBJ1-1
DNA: TGTGCCAGCAGTCATGGGACAGGGGCCAGTGAAGCTTTCTTT
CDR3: CASSHGTGASEAFF

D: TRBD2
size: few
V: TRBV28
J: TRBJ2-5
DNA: TGTGCCAGCTATTCTAGCGGGGGTGGGGAGACCCAGTACTTC
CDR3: CASYSSGGGETQYF

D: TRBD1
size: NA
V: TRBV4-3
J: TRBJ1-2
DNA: TGCGCCAGCAGCCAGCAACAGGGGGCTGGTGGCTACACCTTC
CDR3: CASSQQQGAGGYTF

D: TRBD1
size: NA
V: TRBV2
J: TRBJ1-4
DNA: TGTGCCAGCAGTGGACAGGGAGGATTGGAAAAACTGTTTTTT
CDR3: CASSGQGGLEKLFF

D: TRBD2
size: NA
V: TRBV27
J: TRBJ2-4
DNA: TGTGCCAGCAGCCCCGGGGGGGCAGGCAAAAACATTCAGTACTTC
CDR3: CASSPGGAGKNIQYF

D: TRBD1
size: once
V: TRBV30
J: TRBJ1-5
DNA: TGTGCCTGGAGTGGGGACAGGGGGAATCAGCCCCAGCATTTT
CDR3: CAWSGDRGNQPQHF

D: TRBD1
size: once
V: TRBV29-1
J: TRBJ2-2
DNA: TGCAGCGCCACTGACAGGGGGCGGCGGAACACCGGGGAGCTGTTTTTT
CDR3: CSATDRGRRNTGELFF

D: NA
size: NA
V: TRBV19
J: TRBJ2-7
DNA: TGTGCCAGTAGTGCGAGGACGGGGGAGCAGTACTTC
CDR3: CASSARTGEQYF

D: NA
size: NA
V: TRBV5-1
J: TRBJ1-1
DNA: TGCGCCAGCAGCCCGACAGCCAACACTGAAGCTTTCTTT
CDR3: CASSPTANTEAFF

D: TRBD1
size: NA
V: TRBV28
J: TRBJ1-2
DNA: TGTGCCAGCAGTACCCCTACAGGGGCGCAATTATGGACTAACACCTTC
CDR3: CASSTPTGAQLWTNTF

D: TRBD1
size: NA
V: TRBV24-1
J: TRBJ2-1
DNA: TGTGCCACCAGTGAACGACAGGGGTATGAGCAGTTCTTC
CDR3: CATSERQGYEQFF

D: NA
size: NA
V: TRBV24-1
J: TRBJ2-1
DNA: TGTGCCACCAGTGACCCGGCGAGCGGATACAATGAGCAGTTCTTC
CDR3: CATSDPASGYNEQFF

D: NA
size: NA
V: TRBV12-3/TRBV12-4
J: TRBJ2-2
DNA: TGTGCCAGCACTAGGATTTTGGAGGAGCTGTTTTTT
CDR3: CASTRILEELFF

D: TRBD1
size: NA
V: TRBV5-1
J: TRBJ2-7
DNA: TGCGCCAGCAGTTTTTCATCCGAGACAGGGGTCGTCGAGCAGTACTTC
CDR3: CASSFSSETGVVEQYF

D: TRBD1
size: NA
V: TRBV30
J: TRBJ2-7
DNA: TGTGCCTGGGGAGGGGGACAGGGGGGGCAGTACTTC
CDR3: CAWGGGQGGQYF

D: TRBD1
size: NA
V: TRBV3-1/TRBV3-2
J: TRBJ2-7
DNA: TGTGCCAGCAGCCAGGGGACAGGGGTGGACTCCTACGAGCAGTACTTC
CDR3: CASSQGTGVDSYEQYF

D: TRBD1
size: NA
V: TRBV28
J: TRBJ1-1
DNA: TGTGCCAGCAGTTTAGGGACAGAAAGGCGAAACACTGAAGCTTTCTTT
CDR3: CASSLGTERRNTEAFF

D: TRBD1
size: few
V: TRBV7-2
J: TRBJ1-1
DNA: TGTGCCAGCAGCCCACGGGGGGGGACAGAGAACACTGAAGCTTTCTTT
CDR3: CASSPRGGTENTEAFF

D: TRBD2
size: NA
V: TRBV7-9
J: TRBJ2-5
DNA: TGTGCCAGCCGCAGCGGGGGGGAAGAGACCCAGTACTTC
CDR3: CASRSGGEETQYF

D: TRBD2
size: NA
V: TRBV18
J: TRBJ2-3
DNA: TGTGCCAGCTCACCTAGCGGGGGCAGCACAGATACGCAGTATTTT
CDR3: CASSPSGGSTDTQYF

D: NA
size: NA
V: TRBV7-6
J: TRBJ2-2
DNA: TGTGCCAGCACCAAGACACCAAACACCGGGGAGCTGTTTTTT
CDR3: CASTKTPNTGELFF

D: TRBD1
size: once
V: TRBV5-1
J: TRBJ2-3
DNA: TGCGCCAGCAAGGGACAGACTAGCACAGATACGCAGTATTTT
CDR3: CASKGQTSTDTQYF

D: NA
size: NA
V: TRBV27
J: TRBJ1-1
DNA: TGTGCCAGCAGTTTAGCGTGGTCGAACACTGAAGCTTTCTTT
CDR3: CASSLAWSNTEAFF

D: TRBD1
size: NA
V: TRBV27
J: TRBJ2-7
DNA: TGTGCCAGCAGTTTACGGGGCCCTCGGACAGGGGGTATCGAGCAGTACTTC
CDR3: CASSLRGPRTGGIEQYF

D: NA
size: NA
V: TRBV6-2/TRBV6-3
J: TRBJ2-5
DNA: TGTGCCAGCAGTTACGATATTGGGGGCCGGGAGACCCAGTACTTC
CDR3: CASSYDIGGRETQYF

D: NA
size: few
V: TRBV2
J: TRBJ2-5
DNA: TGTGCCAGCAGAGACGACAGGCAAGAGACCCAGTACTTC
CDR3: CASRDDRQETQYF

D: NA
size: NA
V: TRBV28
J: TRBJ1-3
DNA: TGTGCCAGCAGTAGCGGAAACACCATATATTTT
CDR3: CASSSGNTIYF

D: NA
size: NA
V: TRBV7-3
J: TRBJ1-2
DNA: TGTGCCAGCAGCTTAGCCGGGGGTGGGCAGGGCAAGGAGAGCTACACCTTC
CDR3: CASSLAGGGQGKESYTF

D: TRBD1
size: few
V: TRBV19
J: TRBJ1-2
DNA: TGTGCCAGCCGACAGGGGGCAGGCGATGGCTACACCTTC
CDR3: CASRQGAGDGYTF

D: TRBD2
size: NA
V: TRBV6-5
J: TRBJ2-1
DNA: TGTGCCAGCAGTAGCGGGGGCCTTAACTACAATGAGCAGTTCTTC
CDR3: CASSSGGLNYNEQFF

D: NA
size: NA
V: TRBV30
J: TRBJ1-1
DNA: TGTGCCTGGAGTGACATAAAAGCTTTCTTT
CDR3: CAWSDIKAFF